These 20 T cell receptor beta chains came from one sample sequenced in a study of blood T cell repertoires in COVID-19. Assay used: immunoSEQ multiplex PCR; TCRdb lists only in-frame clones, some missing. The sample consists of about 670,000 clones, 80% to 90% of them appearing once. Sample: peripheral blood. The source of these receptors is a woman aged 18 to 35 with acute or convalescent COVID-19.

The rearrangement uses TRBV19 and TRBJ1-2; the D gene is possibly TRBD1 (6 bases). CDR1 is LNHDA and CDR2 is SQIVND in the germline V gene (reference sequence). V was clipped by 10 bases and J by 4 bases, with 10 bases between them. The CDR3 spans 11 residues. This CDR3 is CATSTGYGYTF. The CDR3 DNA follows: TGTGCCACCTCGACAGGCTATGGCTACACCTTC. Looking up the rest from reference TRBV19 and TRBJ1-2 gives the full variable domain: DGGITQSPKYLFRKEGQNVTLSCEQNLNHDAMYWYRQDPGQGLRLIYYSQIVNDFQKGDIAEGYSVSREKKESFPLTVTSAQKNPTAFYLCATSTGYGYTFGSGTRLTVV.

The V call is TRBV6-4, the J call TRBJ1-2; no clear D gene. The V end lost 11 bases, the J end lost 8 bases, and 18 bases lay between the germline ends. This CDR3 contains 12 residues. Germline CDR1 and CDR2: MRHNA and SNTAGT. CDR3 sequence (DNA): TGTGCCCCCCCCGGCGGGAAAGGCGGCTACACCTTC. It is translated as CAPPGGKGGYTF.

CDR3 sequence: CASSPGGRGKNIQYF. The CDR3 DNA follows: TGTGCCAGTAGCCCGGGGGGGCGGGGCAAAAACATTCAGTACTTC. The rearrangement joins TRBV19 to TRBJ2-4; TRBD2 matches at 8 bases. V trimming: 6 bases; J trimming: 3 bases; junction bases outside the gene matches: 7. This CDR3 is 15 amino acids long. Germline V lookup: CDR1 LNHDA, CDR2 SQIVND (reference sequence).

This clone was detected only a few times. The J gene is TRBJ1-4, the V gene TRBV14; D is unresolved. CDR3 length equals 13 residues. From germline, CDR1 is SGHDN and CDR2 FVKESK. The V end lost 1 base, the J end lost 15 bases, and 15 bases lay between the germline ends. CDR3 region: CASSQASARVMFF. In nucleotides, the CDR3 is TGTGCCAGCAGCCAAGCATCCGCCCGGGTTATGTTTTTT. Complete variable domain (other parts from reference TRBV14 and TRBJ1-4): EAGVTQFPSHSVIEKGQTVTLRCDPISGHDNLYWYRRVMGKEIKFLLHFVKESKQDESGMPNNRFLAERTGGTYSTLKVQPAELEDSGVYFCASSQASARVMFFGSGTQLSVL.

The chain combines TRBV5-1 with TRBJ2-7; 7 bases match TRBD2. V gave up 0 bases and J gave up 0 bases; unmatched junction bases: 3. The CDR3 length is 15 residues. CDR1 is SGHRS and CDR2 is YFSETQ in the germline V gene. CDR3 in DNA: TGCGCCAGCAGCTTGGAAGCGGGGAGCTCCTACGAGCAGTACTTC. Its translation: CASSLEAGSSYEQYF.

The J gene is TRBJ2-1, the V gene TRBV2; tentative D call: TRBD1 (6 bases). Trimming took off 0 bases at V and 3 bases at J, with 9 bases between the two ends. This CDR3 is built from 15 residues. CDR1 is SNHLY and CDR2 is FYNNEI in the germline V gene. The CDR3 region is CASSEARGSYNEQFF. The DNA of the CDR3 is TGTGCCAGCAGTGAAGCGAGGGGGAGCTACAATGAGCAGTTCTTC.

The chain uses TRBV19 and TRBJ1-2; TRBD1 might be the D (5 bases). The CDR3 extends over 14 amino acids. The germline V and J ends were trimmed by 7 bases and 5 bases, with 17 bases remaining between them. Looked up from germline, CDR1 is LNHDA and CDR2 is SQIVND (reference sequence). The CDR3, as DNA: TGTGCCAGTACCGTGCCAGGGTTAGGATATGGCTACACCTTC. Its protein is CASTVPGLGYGYTF. Full variable domain (missing parts from reference TRBV19 and TRBJ1-2): DGGITQSPKYLFRKEGQNVTLSCEQNLNHDAMYWYRQDPGQGLRLIYYSQIVNDFQKGDIAEGYSVSREKKESFPLTVTSAQKNPTAFYLCASTVPGLGYGYTFGSGTRLTVV.

The chain uses TRBV5-1 and TRBJ2-7, with 10 positions matching TRBD2. V dropped 4 bases and J dropped 7; count of bases not matched to a gene: 8. This CDR3 region has 14 residues. CDR1 is SGHRS, CDR2 YFSETQ, per germline. CDR3 nucleotide sequence: TGCGCCAGCAGCGATCATAGCGGGGGGAGAGAGCAGTACTTC. It translates to CASSDHSGGREQYF.

The chain has TRBV4-2 and TRBJ1-3, with D uncertain. This CDR3 has 17 amino acids. The V and J ends lost 0 bases and 4 bases respectively, with 16 bases between them. From germline, CDR1 is LGHNA and CDR2 YNFKEQ. CDR3 in amino acids: CASSQDLGTKWGNTIYF. The DNA for the CDR3 is TGTGCCAGCAGCCAAGATTTGGGCACCAAGTGGGGAAACACCATATATTTT.

V is TRBV2 and J is TRBJ1-2, with a tentative D call TRBD1 (6 bases). From germline, CDR1 is SNHLY and CDR2 FYNNEI. The V and J ends lost 7 bases and 3 bases respectively, with 12 bases between them. This CDR3 has 13 amino acids. The CDR3, as DNA: TGTGCCAGCAAAGGCTCAGGGGACTATGGCTACACCTTC. It yields the protein CASKGSGDYGYTF.

The genes are TRBV5-1 and TRBJ1-1; TRBD1 might be the D (5 bases). From germline, CDR1 is SGHRS and CDR2 YFSETQ. V was shortened by 7 bases and J by 5 bases, with 21 bases between the two germline ends. This CDR3 spans 15 amino acids. The CDR3 nucleotides are TGCGCCAGCGGCACAAGTCAGGGAAGATTTACTGAAGCTTTCTTT. It encodes CASGTSQGRFTEAFF.

V is TRBV10-3 and J is TRBJ1-1, with TRBD1 as a possible D gene (6 bases). From germline, CDR1 is ENHRY and CDR2 SYGVKD. The CDR3 has 13 amino acids. V lost 2 bases, J lost 11 bases, and 15 bases lay in between. Written as DNA, the CDR3 is TGTGCCATCAGTGAGGGACAGACACTATACGCTTTCTTT. Its protein is CAISEGQTLYAFF.

The genes are TRBV7-2 and TRBJ1-4; D gene ambiguous. From germline, CDR1 is SGHTA and CDR2 FQGNSA. The CDR3 has 12 residues. V shed 1 base and J shed 10 bases, with 7 bases lying between them. The CDR3: CASSLDFGKLFF. The DNA of the CDR3 is TGTGCCAGCAGCTTAGATTTCGGAAAACTGTTTTTT.

The CDR3 coding sequence is TGTGCCAGCAGCTGGACCGGGACAGGCTATGGCTACACCTTC. It codes for CASSWTGTGYGYTF. This chain connects TRBV5-5 to TRBJ1-2; 8 bases match TRBD1. V dropped 3 bases and J dropped 4; count of bases not matched to a gene: 5. This CDR3 region has 14 residues. Germline V gives CDR1 SGHKS, CDR2 YYEKEE (reference sequence).

The chain has TRBV29-1 and TRBJ2-7, with 13 nucleotides matching TRBD2. V dropped 2 bases and J dropped 7; count of bases not matched to a gene: 2. This CDR3 is 13 amino acids long. Germline V gene sequence: CDR1 SQVTM, CDR2 ANQGSEA. This CDR3 is CSVERTSGGEQYF. The DNA of the CDR3 is TGCAGCGTTGAAAGGACTAGCGGGGGTGAGCAGTACTTC.

The chain couples TRBV25-1 to TRBJ1-1; TRBD1 is a possible D gene (5 bases). The ends were cut back, 6 bases at V and 0 bases at J, with 14 bases in the middle. Germline CDR1 MGHDK, CDR2 SYGVNS. The CDR3 totals 15 residues. This chain's CDR3 is CASSGRQSLNTEAFF. Written as DNA, the CDR3 is TGTGCCAGCAGCGGACGACAGTCGTTGAACACTGAAGCTTTCTTT.

Notes on this clone: This CDR3 is also generated by other DNA sequences in the sample. CDR3 DNA: TGCGCCAGCAGCCAGGGGACAGGGGGCTCCTACAATGAGCAGTTCTTC. Protein product: CASSQGTGGSYNEQFF. V is TRBV4-3 and J is TRBJ2-1; 11 bases align to TRBD1. Germline V gene sequence: CDR1 LGHNA, CDR2 YSLEER. The CDR3 has 16 amino acids. The V gene end was trimmed by 3 bases and the J gene end by 0 bases; junction bases not matched to a gene: 1.

The chain links TRBV4-3 to TRBJ2-5; a weak D match, TRBD1 (6 bases). This CDR3 spans 16 amino acids. The V and J ends lost 0 bases and 4 bases respectively, with 15 bases between them. Germline loops: CDR1 LGHNA, CDR2 YSLEER. The CDR3 loop reads CASSQDRGTGSETQYF. The CDR3 DNA sequence: TGCGCCAGCAGCCAAGATCGAGGCACAGGGTCAGAGACCCAGTACTTC.

J is TRBJ1-2 and V is TRBV4-3; no firm D call. Trimming pared 0 bases from V and 3 bases from J, leaving 11 bases between. Germline values: CDR1 LGHNA, CDR2 YSLEER. The CDR3 length is 15 residues. CDR3 amino acids: CASSQEGVVDYGYTF. The CDR3 nucleotides are TGCGCCAGCAGCCAAGAGGGCGTAGTAGACTATGGCTACACCTTC.

J is TRBJ1-2 and V is TRBV29-1; D perhaps matches TRBD1 (6 bases). Per germline, CDR1 SQVTM and CDR2 ANQGSEA. The CDR3 runs 15 residues. V was pared by 4 bases and J by 1 base, with 16 bases between. The CDR3 nucleotides read TGCAGCGTTGGGGCAGGGCAGGGGAATAACTATGGCTACACCTTC. Amino acids: CSVGAGQGNNYGYTF.